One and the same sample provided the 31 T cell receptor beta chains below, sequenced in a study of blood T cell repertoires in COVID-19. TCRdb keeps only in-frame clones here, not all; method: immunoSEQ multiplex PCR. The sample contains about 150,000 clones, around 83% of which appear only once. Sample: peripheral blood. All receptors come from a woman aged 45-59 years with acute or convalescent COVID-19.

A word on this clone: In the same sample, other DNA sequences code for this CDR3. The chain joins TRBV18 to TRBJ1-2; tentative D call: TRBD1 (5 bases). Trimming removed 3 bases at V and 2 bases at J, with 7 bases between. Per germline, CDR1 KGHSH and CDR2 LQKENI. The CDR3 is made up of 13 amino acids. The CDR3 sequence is CASSPDRNYGYTF. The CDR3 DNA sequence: TGTGCCAGCTCACCTGACAGAAACTATGGCTACACCTTC.

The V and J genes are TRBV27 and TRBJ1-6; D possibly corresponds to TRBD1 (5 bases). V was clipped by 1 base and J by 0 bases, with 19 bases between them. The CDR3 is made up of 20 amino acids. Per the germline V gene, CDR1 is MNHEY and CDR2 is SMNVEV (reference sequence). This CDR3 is CASSLLDTAQKRSYNSPLHF. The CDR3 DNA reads TGTGCCAGCAGTTTATTGGACACAGCGCAAAAACGCTCCTATAATTCACCCCTCCACTTT.

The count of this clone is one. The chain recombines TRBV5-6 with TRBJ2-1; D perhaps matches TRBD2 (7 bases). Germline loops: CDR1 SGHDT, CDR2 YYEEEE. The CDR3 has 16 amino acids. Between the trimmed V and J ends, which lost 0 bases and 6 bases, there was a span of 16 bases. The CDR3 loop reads CASSLVSGGLVNEQFF. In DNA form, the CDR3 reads TGTGCCAGCAGCTTGGTCTCGGGGGGCCTAGTCAATGAGCAGTTCTTC.

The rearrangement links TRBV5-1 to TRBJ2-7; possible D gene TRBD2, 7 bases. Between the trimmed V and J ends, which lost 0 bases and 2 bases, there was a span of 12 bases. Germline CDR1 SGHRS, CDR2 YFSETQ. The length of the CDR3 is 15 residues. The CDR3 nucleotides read TGCGCCAGCAGCTTGGATAGGGGGGGACCCTACGAGCAGTACTTC. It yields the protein CASSLDRGGPYEQYF.

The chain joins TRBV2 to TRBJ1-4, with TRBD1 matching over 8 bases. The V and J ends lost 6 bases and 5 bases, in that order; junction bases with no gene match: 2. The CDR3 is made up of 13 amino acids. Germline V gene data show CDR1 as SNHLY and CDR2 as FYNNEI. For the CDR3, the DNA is TGTGCCAGCAGCCGGACAGGGAATGAAAAACTGTTTTTT. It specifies CASSRTGNEKLFF.

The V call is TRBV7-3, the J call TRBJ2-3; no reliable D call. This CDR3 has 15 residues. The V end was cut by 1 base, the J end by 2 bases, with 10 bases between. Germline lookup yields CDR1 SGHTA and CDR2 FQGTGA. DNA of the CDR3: TGTGCCAGCAGCTTAAACAGCATCCCCACAGATACGCAGTATTTT. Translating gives CASSLNSIPTDTQYF.

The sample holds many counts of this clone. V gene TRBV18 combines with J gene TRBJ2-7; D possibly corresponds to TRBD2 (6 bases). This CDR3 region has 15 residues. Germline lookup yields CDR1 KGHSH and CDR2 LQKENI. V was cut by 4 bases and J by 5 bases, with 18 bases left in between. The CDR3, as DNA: TGTGCCAGCTCACGGACCGGGGGTTTTCTGGACGAGCAGTACTTC. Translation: CASSRTGGFLDEQYF.

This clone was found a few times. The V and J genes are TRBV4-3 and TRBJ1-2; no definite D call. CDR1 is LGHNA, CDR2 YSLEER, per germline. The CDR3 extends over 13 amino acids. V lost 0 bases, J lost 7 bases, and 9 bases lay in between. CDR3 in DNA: TGCGCCAGCAGCCAAGAACTAGGGCGTGGCTACACCTTC. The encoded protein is CASSQELGRGYTF.

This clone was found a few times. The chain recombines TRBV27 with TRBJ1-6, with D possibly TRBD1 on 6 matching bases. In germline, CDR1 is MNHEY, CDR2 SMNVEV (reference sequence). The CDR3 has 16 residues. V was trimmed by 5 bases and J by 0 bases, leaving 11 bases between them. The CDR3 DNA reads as TGTGCCAGCAGTCCCGGGACAAGCTCCTATAATTCACCCCTCCACTTT. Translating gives CASSPGTSSYNSPLHF.

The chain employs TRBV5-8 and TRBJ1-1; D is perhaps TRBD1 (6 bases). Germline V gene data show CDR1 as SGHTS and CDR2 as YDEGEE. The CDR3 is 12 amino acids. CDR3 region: CGRGALLAEAFF. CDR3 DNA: TGTGGACGGGGGGCGCTTTTGGCTGAAGCTTTCTTT. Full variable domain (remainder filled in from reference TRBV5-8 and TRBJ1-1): EAGVTQSPTHLIKTRGQQATLRCSPISGHTSVYWYQQALGLGLQFLLWYDEGEERNRGNFPPRFSGRQFPNYSSELNVNALELEDSALYLCGRGALLAEAFFGQGTRLTVV.

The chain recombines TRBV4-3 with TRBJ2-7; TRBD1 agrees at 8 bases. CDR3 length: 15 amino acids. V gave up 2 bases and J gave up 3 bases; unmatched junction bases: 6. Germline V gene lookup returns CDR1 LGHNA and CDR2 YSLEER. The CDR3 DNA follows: TGCGCCAGCAGCCAACATGGACAGGGAAACTACGAGCAGTACTTC. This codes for CASSQHGQGNYEQYF.

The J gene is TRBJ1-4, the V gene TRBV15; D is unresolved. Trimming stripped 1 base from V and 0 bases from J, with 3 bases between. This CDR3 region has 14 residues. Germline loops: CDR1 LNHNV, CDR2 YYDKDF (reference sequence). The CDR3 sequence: CATSRAPTNEKLFF. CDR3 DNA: TGTGCCACCAGCAGAGCTCCAACTAATGAAAAACTGTTTTTT. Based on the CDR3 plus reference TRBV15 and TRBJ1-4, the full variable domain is DAMVIQNPRYQVTQFGKPVTLSCSQTLNHNVMYWYQQKSSQAPKLLFHYYDKDFNNEADTPDNFQSRRPNTSFCFLDIRSPGLGDTAMYLCATSRAPTNEKLFFGSGTQLSVL.

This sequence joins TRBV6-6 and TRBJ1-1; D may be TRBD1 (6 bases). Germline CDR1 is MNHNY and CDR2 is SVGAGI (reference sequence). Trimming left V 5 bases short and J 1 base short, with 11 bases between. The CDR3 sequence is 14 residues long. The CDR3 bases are TGTGCCAGCAGTAATCCGACAGGGAACACTGAAGCTTTCTTT. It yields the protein CASSNPTGNTEAFF.

The chain's CDR3 is CASRPTGTGYGYTF. Written as DNA, the CDR3 is TGTGCCAGCAGACCAACCGGGACAGGGTATGGCTACACCTTC. The chain links TRBV6-4 to TRBJ1-2; 9 nucleotides align to TRBD1. With 6 bases clipped from V and 5 bases from J, the junction kept 7 bases outside the gene matches. The V gene's germline CDR1 is MRHNA and CDR2 SNTAGT. CDR3 length: 14 amino acids.

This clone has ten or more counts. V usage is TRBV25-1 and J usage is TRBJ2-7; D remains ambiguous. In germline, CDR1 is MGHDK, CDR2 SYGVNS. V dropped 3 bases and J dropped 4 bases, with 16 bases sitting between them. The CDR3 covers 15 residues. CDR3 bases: TGTGCCAGCAGTGACGCAGGAAGAACCCATTACGAGCAGTACTTC. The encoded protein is CASSDAGRTHYEQYF.

In nucleotides, the CDR3 is TGTGCCAGCAGCCGCCGACAGGGGGGAGGCGAGCAGTACTTC. As protein: CASSRRQGGGEQYF. V usage is TRBV7-2 and J usage is TRBJ2-7; 9 nucleotides align to TRBD1. Germline CDR1 is SGHTA and CDR2 is FQGNSA. The CDR3 is 14 amino acids. The V segment lost 5 bases and the J segment 6 bases; nucleotides outside the gene matches: 8.

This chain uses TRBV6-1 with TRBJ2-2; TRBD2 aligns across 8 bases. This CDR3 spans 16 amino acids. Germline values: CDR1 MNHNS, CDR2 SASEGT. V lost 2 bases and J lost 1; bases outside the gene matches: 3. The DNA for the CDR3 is TGTGCCAGCAGTGAAATGGCGGGGGGGAACACCGGGGAGCTGTTTTTT. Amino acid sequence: CASSEMAGGNTGELFF.

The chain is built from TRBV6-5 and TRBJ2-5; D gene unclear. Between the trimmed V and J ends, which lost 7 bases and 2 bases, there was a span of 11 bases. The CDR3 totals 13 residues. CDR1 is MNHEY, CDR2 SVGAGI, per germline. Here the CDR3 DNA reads TGTGCCAGCACCCCCGCGGTACAAGAGACCCAGTACTTC. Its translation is CASTPAVQETQYF.

CDR3 DNA sequence: TGTGCCAGCAGTTACTCGGCAGTGACTAACTATGGCTACACCTTC. Its translation: CASSYSAVTNYGYTF. The V call is TRBV6-5, the J call TRBJ1-2; D not certain. The CDR3 length is 15 residues. Germline V CDR1 and CDR2: MNHEY, SVGAGI. V was clipped by 0 bases and J by 0 bases, with 8 bases between them.

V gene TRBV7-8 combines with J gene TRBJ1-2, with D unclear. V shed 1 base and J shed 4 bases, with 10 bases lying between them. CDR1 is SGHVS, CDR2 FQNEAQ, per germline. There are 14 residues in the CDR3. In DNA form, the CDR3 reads TGTGCCAGCAGCTTAGATCCAGGCCCCTATGGCTACACCTTC. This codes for CASSLDPGPYGYTF.

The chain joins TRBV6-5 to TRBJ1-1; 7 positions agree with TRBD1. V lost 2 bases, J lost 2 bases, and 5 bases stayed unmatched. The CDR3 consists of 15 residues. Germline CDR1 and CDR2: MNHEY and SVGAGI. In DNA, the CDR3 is TGTGCCAGCAGTTACCCGGGACAGTTAAACACTGAAGCTTTCTTT. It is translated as CASSYPGQLNTEAFF.

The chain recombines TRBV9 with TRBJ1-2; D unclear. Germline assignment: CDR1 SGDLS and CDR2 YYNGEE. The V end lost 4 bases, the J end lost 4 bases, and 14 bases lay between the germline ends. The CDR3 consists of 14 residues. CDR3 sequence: CASSSKGSGYGYTF. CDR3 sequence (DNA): TGTGCCAGCAGCTCCAAAGGTTCGGGCTATGGCTACACCTTC. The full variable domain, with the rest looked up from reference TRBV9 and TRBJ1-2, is DSGVTQTPKHLITATGQRVTLRCSPRSGDLSVYWYQQSLDQGLQFLIQYYNGEERAKGNILERFSAQQFPDLHSELNLSSLELGDSALYFCASSSKGSGYGYTFGSGTRLTVV.

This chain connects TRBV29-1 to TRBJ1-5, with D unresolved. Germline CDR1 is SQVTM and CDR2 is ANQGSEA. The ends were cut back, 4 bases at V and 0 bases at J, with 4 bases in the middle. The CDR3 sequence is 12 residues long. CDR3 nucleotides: TGCAGCGTTGGCAGTAGCAATCAGCCCCAGCATTTT. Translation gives CSVGSSNQPQHF.

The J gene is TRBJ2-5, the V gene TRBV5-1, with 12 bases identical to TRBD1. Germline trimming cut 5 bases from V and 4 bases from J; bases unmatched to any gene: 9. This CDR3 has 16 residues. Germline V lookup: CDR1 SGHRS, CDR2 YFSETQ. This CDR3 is CASRTSGTGGGETQYF. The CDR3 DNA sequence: TGCGCCAGCAGGACCTCCGGGACAGGGGGCGGAGAGACCCAGTACTTC.

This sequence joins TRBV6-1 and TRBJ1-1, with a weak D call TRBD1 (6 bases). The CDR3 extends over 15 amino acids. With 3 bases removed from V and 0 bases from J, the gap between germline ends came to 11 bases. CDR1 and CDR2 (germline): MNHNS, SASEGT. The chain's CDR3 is CASSEVQGLNTEAFF. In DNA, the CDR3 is TGTGCCAGCAGTGAGGTACAGGGCTTGAACACTGAAGCTTTCTTT.

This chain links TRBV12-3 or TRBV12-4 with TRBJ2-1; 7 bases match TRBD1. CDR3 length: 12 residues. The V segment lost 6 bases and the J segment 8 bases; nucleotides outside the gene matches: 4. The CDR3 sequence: CASRYTGDEQFF. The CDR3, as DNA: TGTGCCAGCAGGTATACAGGGGATGAGCAGTTCTTC.

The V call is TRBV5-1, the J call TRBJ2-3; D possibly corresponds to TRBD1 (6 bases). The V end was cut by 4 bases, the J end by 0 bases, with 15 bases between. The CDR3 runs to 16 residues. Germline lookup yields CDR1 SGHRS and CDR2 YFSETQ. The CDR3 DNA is TGCGCCAGCAGCCTACAGGGACGGACTAGCACAGATACGCAGTATTTT. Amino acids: CASSLQGRTSTDTQYF.

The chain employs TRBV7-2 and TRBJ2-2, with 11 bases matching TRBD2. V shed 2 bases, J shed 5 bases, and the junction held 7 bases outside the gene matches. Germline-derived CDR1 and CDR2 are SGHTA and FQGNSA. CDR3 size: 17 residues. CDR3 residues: CASSLTAASGRTGELFF. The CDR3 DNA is TGTGCCAGCAGCTTAACCGCGGCTAGCGGGAGGACCGGGGAGCTGTTTTTT.

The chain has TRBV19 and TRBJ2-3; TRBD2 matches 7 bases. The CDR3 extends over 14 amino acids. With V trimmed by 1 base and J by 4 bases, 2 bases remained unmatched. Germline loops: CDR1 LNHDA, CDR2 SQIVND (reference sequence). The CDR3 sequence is CASSIGLAADTQYF. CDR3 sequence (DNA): TGTGCCAGTAGTATAGGACTAGCAGCAGATACGCAGTATTTT.

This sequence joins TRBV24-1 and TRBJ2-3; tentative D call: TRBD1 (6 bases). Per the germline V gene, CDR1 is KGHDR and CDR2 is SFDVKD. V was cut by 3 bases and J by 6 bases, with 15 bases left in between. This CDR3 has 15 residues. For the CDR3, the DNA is TGTGCCACCAGTGATAGGTCGCCTGACAGGGATACGCAGTATTTT. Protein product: CATSDRSPDRDTQYF.

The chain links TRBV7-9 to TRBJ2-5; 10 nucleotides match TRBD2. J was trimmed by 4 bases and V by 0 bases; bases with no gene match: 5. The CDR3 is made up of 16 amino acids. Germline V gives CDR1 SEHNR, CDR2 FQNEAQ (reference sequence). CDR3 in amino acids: CASSLAGLAVRETQYF. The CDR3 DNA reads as TGTGCCAGCAGCTTAGCCGGACTAGCGGTAAGAGAGACCCAGTACTTC.